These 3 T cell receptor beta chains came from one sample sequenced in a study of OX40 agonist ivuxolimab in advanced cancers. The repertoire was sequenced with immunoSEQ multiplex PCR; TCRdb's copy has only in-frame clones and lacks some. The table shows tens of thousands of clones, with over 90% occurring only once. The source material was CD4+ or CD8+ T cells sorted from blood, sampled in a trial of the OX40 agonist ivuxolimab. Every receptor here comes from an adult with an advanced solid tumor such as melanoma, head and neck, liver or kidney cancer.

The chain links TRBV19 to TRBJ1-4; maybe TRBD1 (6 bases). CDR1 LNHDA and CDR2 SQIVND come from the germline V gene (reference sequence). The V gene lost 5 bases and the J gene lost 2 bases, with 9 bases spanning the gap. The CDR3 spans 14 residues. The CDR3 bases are TGTGCCAGTAGTGGGACAAGCACTAATGAAAAACTGTTTTTT. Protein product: CASSGTSTNEKLFF.

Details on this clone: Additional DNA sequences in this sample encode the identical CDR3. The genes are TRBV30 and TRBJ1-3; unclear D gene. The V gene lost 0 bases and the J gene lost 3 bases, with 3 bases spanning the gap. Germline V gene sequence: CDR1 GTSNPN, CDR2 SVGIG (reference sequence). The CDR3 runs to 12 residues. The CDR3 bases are TGTGCCTGGAGTGTCCGTGGAAACACCATATATTTT. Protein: CAWSVRGNTIYF.

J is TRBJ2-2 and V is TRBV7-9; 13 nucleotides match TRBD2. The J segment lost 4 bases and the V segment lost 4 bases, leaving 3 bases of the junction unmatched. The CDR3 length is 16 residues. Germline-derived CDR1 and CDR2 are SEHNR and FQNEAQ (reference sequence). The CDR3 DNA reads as TGTGCCAGCAGCTCGCGACTAGCGGGAGGCACCGGGGAGCTGTTTTTT. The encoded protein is CASSSRLAGGTGELFF.